These T cell receptor beta chains were read from a single sample in a study of blood T cell repertoires in COVID-19. TCRdb's copy holds only in-frame clones and misses some; the assay was immunoSEQ multiplex PCR. The profile covers 270,000 or so clones, with around 89% appearing a single time and under 2.5% taken by the ten largest. Sequenced material: peripheral blood. These receptors came from a woman aged 60-70 years with COVID-19, enrolled during active disease. Both conserved end residues are part of each CDR3. The D gene is left open where the match is weak. Expanded clones get a size class; other rows say once, few or many, or leave the size out.

V: TRBV7-2
D: TRBD1
size: .
J: TRBJ2-7
DNA: TGTGCCAGCAGCTTTAAAGGGGGCTCCGAGCAGTACTTC
CDR3: CASSFKGGSEQYF

V: TRBV7-3
D: TRBD2
size: .
J: TRBJ2-2
DNA: TGTGCCAGCAGCTTAGGACTAGCGGGGGTCGGGGAGCTGTTTTTT
CDR3: CASSLGLAGVGELFF

V: TRBV5-8
D: TRBD2
size: once
J: TRBJ2-1
DNA: TGTGCCAGCAGCTTCTATAGCGGGGGTTCCTACAATGAGCAGTTCTTC
CDR3: CASSFYSGGSYNEQFF

V: TRBV5-1
D: TRBD1
size: .
J: TRBJ1-1
DNA: TGCGCCAGCAGCCCAGGGACAGGGTGGACTGAAGCTTTCTTT
CDR3: CASSPGTGWTEAFF

V: TRBV15
D: .
size: .
J: TRBJ1-2
DNA: TGTGCCACCAGCGAGAAGGGGACAAAAAGCGGCTACACCTTC
CDR3: CATSEKGTKSGYTF

V: TRBV4-1
D: .
size: .
J: TRBJ2-3
DNA: TGCGCCAGCAGCCAAAGTCCCGGGACAGGGCGGGGGGCAGATACGCAGTATTTT
CDR3: CASSQSPGTGRGADTQYF

V: TRBV19
D: TRBD1
size: .
J: TRBJ1-6
DNA: TGTGCCAGTAGTGCGGGGACAGGCGTATCACCCCTCCACTTT
CDR3: CASSAGTGVSPLHF

V: TRBV7-9
D: .
size: .
J: TRBJ1-5
DNA: TGTGCCAGCAGCTTTCAGGGGCCAGGGCGTGCGGACCAGCATTTT
CDR3: CASSFQGPGRADQHF

V: TRBV2
D: .
size: .
J: TRBJ2-7
DNA: TGTGCCAGCAGTTCTGGCACATCCGGGGAGCAGTACTTC
CDR3: CASSSGTSGEQYF

V: TRBV29-1
D: .
size: .
J: TRBJ2-3
DNA: TGCAGCGTTGAATCAGGCCCCCTTGTGGATACGCAGTATTTT
CDR3: CSVESGPLVDTQYF

V: TRBV15
D: TRBD1
size: .
J: TRBJ2-7
DNA: TGTGCCACCAGCAGGGACAGGGGCTACGAGCAGTACTTC
CDR3: CATSRDRGYEQYF

V: TRBV4-2
D: TRBD2
size: .
J: TRBJ2-5
DNA: TGTGCCAGCAGCCACTTCGGACTAGCCGAGACCCAGTACTTC
CDR3: CASSHFGLAETQYF

V: TRBV12-5
D: TRBD2
size: .
J: TRBJ2-3
DNA: TGTGCTAGTGGCTCAAATAGCGGGGCCCGAGATACGCAGTATTTT
CDR3: CASGSNSGARDTQYF

V: TRBV7-2
D: TRBD2
size: .
J: TRBJ2-5
DNA: TGTGCCAGCAGCTTAGTCTTTTTTGGGGGAGGGGTTCGGGAGACCCAGTACTTC
CDR3: CASSLVFFGGGVRETQYF

V: TRBV5-5
D: .
size: .
J: TRBJ2-7
DNA: TGTGCCAGCAGCTTGGGACAGGCTATTTCCTACGAGCAGTACTTC
CDR3: CASSLGQAISYEQYF

V: TRBV10-3
D: TRBD2
size: .
J: TRBJ2-1
DNA: TGTGCCATCAAGGATGCGGGGGGCATCGGCAATGAGCAGTTCTTC
CDR3: CAIKDAGGIGNEQFF

V: TRBV7-8
D: TRBD2
size: few
J: TRBJ2-1
DNA: TGTGCCAGCAGCTTAGTCGGACTAGCAGCTTACAATGAGCAGTTCTTC
CDR3: CASSLVGLAAYNEQFF

V: TRBV5-5
D: .
size: once
J: TRBJ1-2
DNA: TGTGCCAGCAGCTTGCTTGGACCCCTAGGGGTTGATGGCTACACCTTC
CDR3: CASSLLGPLGVDGYTF

V: TRBV5-1
D: TRBD1
size: once
J: TRBJ1-1
DNA: TGCGCCAGCAGCTTGCAGGGGGAACTGAACACTGAAGCTTTCTTT
CDR3: CASSLQGELNTEAFF

V: TRBV27
D: TRBD1
size: once
J: TRBJ2-7
DNA: TGTGCCAGCAGTTCTCAGGGGGCCCACGAGCAGTACTTC
CDR3: CASSSQGAHEQYF

V: TRBV7-6
D: TRBD1
size: .
J: TRBJ1-2
DNA: TGTGCCAGCAGCTTAGGGTTGGGGTGGGGACAGAACTATGGCTACACCTTC
CDR3: CASSLGLGWGQNYGYTF

V: TRBV27
D: TRBD1
size: .
J: TRBJ1-2
DNA: TGTGCCAACCAACGGGACAGGGTTCCGTATGGCTACACCTTC
CDR3: CANQRDRVPYGYTF

V: TRBV5-1
D: TRBD1
size: .
J: TRBJ1-4
DNA: TGCGCCAGCAGCTTGGAGGGGACTCTTAAACAGGGGTATGAAAAACTGTTTTTT
CDR3: CASSLEGTLKQGYEKLFF

V: TRBV7-9
D: .
size: .
J: TRBJ2-7
DNA: TGTGCCAGCAGCTCGACGGGCTACGAGCAGTACTTC
CDR3: CASSSTGYEQYF

V: TRBV11-2
D: .
size: .
J: TRBJ2-1
DNA: TGTGCCAGCAGCTTTAAGAGAGGACAAAACAATGAGCAGTTCTTC
CDR3: CASSFKRGQNNEQFF

V: TRBV6-2/TRBV6-3
D: .
size: .
J: TRBJ1-4
DNA: TGTGCCAGCAGTTACTCCCGACATTCGGAAAAACTGTTTTTT
CDR3: CASSYSRHSEKLFF

V: TRBV7-9
D: TRBD2
size: .
J: TRBJ2-3
DNA: TGTGCCAGCAGCCTCCTCCTGGGACTAGCGGGGGGGCTGGGAGATACGCAGTATTTT
CDR3: CASSLLLGLAGGLGDTQYF

V: TRBV7-2
D: .
size: .
J: TRBJ2-1
DNA: TGTGCCAGCAGCTTAGCCCCTTTGCGTTCCTACAATGAGCAGTTCTTC
CDR3: CASSLAPLRSYNEQFF

V: TRBV5-6
D: .
size: .
J: TRBJ1-3
DNA: TGTGCCAGCAGCTTGCTAGGACAGACTACTGGAAACACCATATATTTT
CDR3: CASSLLGQTTGNTIYF

V: TRBV7-2
D: .
size: .
J: TRBJ1-1
DNA: TGTGCCAGCAGCCCCTCCCGGGAGTTCACTGAAGCTTTCTTT
CDR3: CASSPSREFTEAFF

V: TRBV2
D: TRBD2
size: .
J: TRBJ2-1
DNA: TGTGCCAGCTCTTTAGCGGGGGGGCGATATGAGCAGTTCTTC
CDR3: CASSLAGGRYEQFF

V: TRBV2
D: .
size: .
J: TRBJ1-2
DNA: TGTGCCAGCAGTCCCCTGCAGGGGCCTAACTATGGCTACACCTTC
CDR3: CASSPLQGPNYGYTF

V: TRBV4-2
D: .
size: .
J: TRBJ1-2
DNA: TGTGCCAGCAGCCAAGATCGACAGAACAACTATGGCTACACCTTC
CDR3: CASSQDRQNNYGYTF

V: TRBV5-4
D: TRBD1
size: .
J: TRBJ1-4
DNA: TGTGCCAGCAGCATAGGACAGGGGGAGGTGGAAAAACTGTTTTTT
CDR3: CASSIGQGEVEKLFF

V: TRBV10-3
D: TRBD1
size: .
J: TRBJ2-2
DNA: TGTGCCATCAGTGGCTGGACAGGGAACACCGGGGAGCTGTTTTTT
CDR3: CAISGWTGNTGELFF

V: TRBV10-3
D: .
size: once
J: TRBJ1-5
DNA: TGTGCCATCAGTGACAGGGCCAATCAGCCCCAGCATTTT
CDR3: CAISDRANQPQHF

V: TRBV9
D: .
size: .
J: TRBJ1-4
DNA: TGTGCCAGCAGCGTTGGCCAGGGGAATGAAAAACTGTTTTTT
CDR3: CASSVGQGNEKLFF

V: TRBV11-3
D: TRBD2
size: .
J: TRBJ2-3
DNA: TGTGCCAGCAGCTTAGGTAGCGGGGCTATGCTCACAGATACGCAGTATTTT
CDR3: CASSLGSGAMLTDTQYF

V: TRBV29-1
D: TRBD1
size: once
J: TRBJ2-7
DNA: TGCAGCGTAGCCCAGACAGGGAACGAGCAGTACTTC
CDR3: CSVAQTGNEQYF

V: TRBV20-1
D: .
size: .
J: TRBJ1-5
DNA: TGCAGTGCTAGTAGGGGTAGCCAGCCCCAGCATTTT
CDR3: CSASRGSQPQHF

V: TRBV9
D: .
size: .
J: TRBJ1-2
DNA: TGTGCCAGCAGCACACAGGATAACTATGGCTACACCTTC
CDR3: CASSTQDNYGYTF

V: TRBV6-6
D: TRBD1
size: .
J: TRBJ1-2
DNA: TGTGCCAGCAGCAGGGGGGAGAGCTACACCTTC
CDR3: CASSRGESYTF

V: TRBV2
D: TRBD1
size: .
J: TRBJ2-6
DNA: TGTGCCAGCAGTTTAACCGGGACAGTTTCTGGGGCCAACGTCCTGACTTTC
CDR3: CASSLTGTVSGANVLTF

V: TRBV20-1
D: TRBD1
size: .
J: TRBJ1-4
DNA: TGCAGTGCCCCGAAAGACAGGGGGATTTTTTTT
CDR3: CSAPKDRGIFF

V: TRBV20-1
D: TRBD1
size: .
J: TRBJ1-2
DNA: TGCAGCGCCGGGACAGGGCATGGCTACACCTTC
CDR3: CSAGTGHGYTF

V: TRBV7-9
D: .
size: .
J: TRBJ2-7
DNA: TGTGCCACCCGGGCGGGTTCCTACGAGCAGTACTTC
CDR3: CATRAGSYEQYF

V: TRBV5-8
D: TRBD1
size: .
J: TRBJ1-2
DNA: TGTGCCAGCATGCGGCCAAGGACAGGGTCAGCCTATGGCTACACCTTC
CDR3: CASMRPRTGSAYGYTF

V: TRBV5-5
D: .
size: .
J: TRBJ2-1
DNA: TGTGCCAGCTCCTCGGACAGTTACAATGAGCAGTTCTTC
CDR3: CASSSDSYNEQFF

V: TRBV4-2
D: TRBD1
size: .
J: TRBJ2-1
DNA: TGTGCCAGCAGCCAGGACAGGGAAGGGTCCTACAATGAGCAGTTCTTC
CDR3: CASSQDREGSYNEQFF

V: TRBV10-3
D: TRBD1
size: .
J: TRBJ2-4
DNA: TGTGCCATCAGTGCGGGGCTGGACAGGGTGATACAAGGGAACATTCAGTACTTC
CDR3: CAISAGLDRVIQGNIQYF

V: TRBV7-8
D: .
size: once
J: TRBJ2-3
DNA: TGTGCCAGCAGCGGAGAGAGTTCTAGCACAGATACGCAGTATTTT
CDR3: CASSGESSSTDTQYF

V: TRBV2
D: TRBD1
size: .
J: TRBJ1-2
DNA: TGTGCCAGCAGGGGGGACAGGGGGATGGGCGGCTACACCTTC
CDR3: CASRGDRGMGGYTF